Each of the 18 T cell receptor beta chains below was sequenced from the same sample in a study of OX40 agonist ivuxolimab in advanced cancers. Measured with immunoSEQ multiplex PCR; TCRdb has only the in-frame clones, and not every one. Seen here are around 63,000 clones, 80% to 95% observed once, and the top ten hold approximately 25%. This specimen consisted of CD4+ or CD8+ T cells sorted from blood, obtained in a trial of the OX40 agonist ivuxolimab. These TCRs come from an adult with an advanced solid tumor such as melanoma, head and neck, liver or kidney cancer.

The rearrangement joins TRBV27 to TRBJ1-5, with D maybe TRBD1 (5 bases). The ends were cut back, 6 bases at V and 6 bases at J, with 21 bases in the middle. In germline, CDR1 is MNHEY, CDR2 SMNVEV (reference sequence). CDR3 length: 16 amino acids. Here the CDR3 DNA reads TGTGCCAGCAGCTCGTGGAGAGGGGACGGGAGTCAGCCCCAGCATTTT. Translated, it gives CASSSWRGDGSQPQHF.

This clone was detected once. The rearrangement joins TRBV2 to TRBJ2-7; the D is unclear. Trimming shortened V by 11 bases and J by 3 bases, and 17 bases separated the two germline ends. The CDR3 extends over 13 amino acids. CDR1 and CDR2 from the germline V gene are SNHLY and FYNNEI. This CDR3 reads CASSRQEIYEQYF. In DNA, the CDR3 is TGTGCCTCTAGTAGGCAGGAGATCTACGAGCAGTACTTC.

The V and J genes are TRBV6-5 and TRBJ2-1; D is perhaps TRBD2 (5 bases). The CDR3 covers 16 residues. Trimming took 2 bases from V and 0 from J, leaving 11 bases between them. CDR1 MNHEY and CDR2 SVGAGI come from the germline V gene. The CDR3 reads CASSYLDYGSYNEQFF. Here the CDR3 DNA reads TGTGCCAGCAGTTACCTCGACTACGGCTCCTACAATGAGCAGTTCTTC.

The chain carries TRBV7-9 and TRBJ2-6; possibly TRBD1 for D (6 bases). V was cut by 2 bases and J by 0 bases, with 8 bases left in between. CDR1 and CDR2 (germline): SEHNR, FQNEAQ (reference sequence). There are 16 residues in the CDR3. CDR3 sequence reads: CASSLRGGSGANVLTF. As DNA, the CDR3 is TGTGCCAGCAGCTTAAGAGGGGGCTCTGGGGCCAACGTCCTGACTTTC.

This clone was found once. The chain couples TRBV29-1 to TRBJ2-3; 7 nucleotides line up with TRBD2. This CDR3 has 14 residues. Germline-derived CDR1 and CDR2 are SQVTM and ANQGSEA. J lost 4 bases, V lost 2 bases, and 6 bases had no gene match. CDR3 amino acids: CSVEFAGEADTQYF. The DNA of the CDR3 is TGCAGCGTTGAATTTGCGGGGGAAGCAGATACGCAGTATTTT.

This chain links TRBV5-4 with TRBJ2-7, with TRBD2 as a possible D gene (6 bases). Germline CDR1 is SGHNT and CDR2 is YYREEE (reference sequence). CDR3 length: 15 residues. V was trimmed by 2 bases and J by 1 base, leaving 13 bases between them. The CDR3 DNA is TGTGCCAGCAGCTTACTACTAGCCGGATCCTACGAGCAGTACTTC. It specifies CASSLLLAGSYEQYF.

The rearrangement joins TRBV5-4 to TRBJ2-7, with TRBD2 matching over 11 bases. The CDR3 is 15 amino acids. J gave up 6 bases and V 0 bases, and 5 bases lay outside the gene matches. Germline loops: CDR1 SGHNT, CDR2 YYREEE (reference sequence). The CDR3 is CASSLALAGGGEQYF. DNA for the CDR3: TGTGCCAGCAGCTTGGCCCTAGCGGGAGGTGGCGAGCAGTACTTC.

The chain is built from TRBV28 and TRBJ1-2; TRBD1 agrees at 9 bases. CDR3 length: 17 residues. The germline gives CDR1 MDHEN, CDR2 SYDVKM. With 4 bases clipped from V and 5 bases from J, the junction kept 14 bases outside the gene matches. The DNA for the CDR3 is TGTGCCAGCAGTTACCCCTCACATACAGGGGGCTTTTATGGCTACACCTTC. It specifies CASSYPSHTGGFYGYTF.

The V and J genes are TRBV6-1 and TRBJ2-7; 9 bases match TRBD2. The junction had 7 bases not matched to a gene; V was cut back by 3 bases and J by 4 bases. CDR3 length equals 15 residues. The germline V gene encodes CDR1 MNHNS and CDR2 SASEGT. The chain's CDR3 is CASSDRAGGGYEQYF. The DNA for the CDR3 is TGTGCCAGCAGTGATAGGGCGGGAGGGGGATACGAGCAGTACTTC.

The DNA for the CDR3 is TGTGCCATTCTACTCAGCTCCTACAATGAGCAGTTCTTC. Translation: CAILLSSYNEQFF. This chain uses TRBV10-3 with TRBJ2-1; unclear D gene. There are 13 residues in the CDR3. CDR1 ENHRY and CDR2 SYGVKD come from the germline V gene. Trimming removed 9 bases from V and 0 bases from J, with 9 bases in between.

The sample holds one count of this clone. Written as DNA, the CDR3 is TGCAGCGTCCTGCCTGGGACTAGCCCGCCCGGGGAGCTGTTTTTT. It specifies CSVLPGTSPPGELFF. J is TRBJ2-2 and V is TRBV29-1, with 9 bases lining up with TRBD2. There are 15 residues in the CDR3. J was trimmed by 6 bases and V by 6 bases; bases with no gene match: 11. CDR1 is SQVTM, CDR2 ANQGSEA, per germline.

This sequence joins TRBV28 and TRBJ2-1; 7 bases fit TRBD1. This CDR3 spans 15 amino acids. Germline CDR1 reads MDHEN; CDR2 reads SYDVKM. The trim removed 2 bases at V and 9 bases at J, leaving 10 bases unmatched. The CDR3 region has the DNA TGTGCCAGCAGTTTACAGGGGCAGGGGGTCGGTGAGCAGTTCTTC. Protein sequence: CASSLQGQGVGEQFF.

The J gene is TRBJ2-1, the V gene TRBV27, with no clear D. CDR3 length equals 17 residues. The V and J ends lost 5 bases and 0 bases respectively, with 17 bases between them. Looked up from germline, CDR1 is MNHEY and CDR2 is SMNVEV (reference sequence). CDR3 DNA sequence: TGTGCCAGCAGTCCTTCCCCGGGCGGAAGCTCCTACAATGAGCAGTTCTTC. Translated, it gives CASSPSPGGSSYNEQFF.

The chain combines TRBV19 with TRBJ2-1, with D uncertain. V lost 2 bases and J 5 bases, leaving 13 bases between the germline ends. CDR1 and CDR2 from the germline V gene are LNHDA and SQIVND (reference sequence). The CDR3 consists of 15 residues. CDR3 amino acids: CASSILLTVDNEQFF. CDR3 in DNA: TGTGCCAGTAGTATATTACTCACCGTAGACAATGAGCAGTTCTTC.

V gene TRBV30 combines with J gene TRBJ2-7, with D unresolved. Trimming took off 4 bases at V and 1 base at J, with 11 bases between the two ends. Germline lookup yields CDR1 GTSNPN and CDR2 SVGIG (reference sequence). The CDR3 runs to 13 residues. CDR3 amino acids: CAWTGPLSYEQYF. CDR3 nucleotide sequence: TGTGCCTGGACCGGGCCATTATCCTACGAGCAGTACTTC.

This rearrangement joins TRBV28 to TRBJ2-7, with D perhaps TRBD2 (5 bases). The CDR3 runs 16 residues. CDR1 MDHEN and CDR2 SYDVKM come from the germline V gene. V was cut by 6 bases and J by 3 bases, with 21 bases left in between. This CDR3 is CASRQDGDYSNYEQYF. The CDR3 DNA reads as TGTGCCAGCAGACAAGACGGAGACTATTCCAACTACGAGCAGTACTTC.

J is TRBJ2-1 and V is TRBV19, with a possible D match to TRBD2 (5 bases). Trimming cost V 3 bases and J 7 bases, with 10 bases left between them. This CDR3 comprises 13 residues. The V gene's germline CDR1 is LNHDA and CDR2 SQIVND (reference sequence). The CDR3 loop is CASSIQAGNEQFF. The DNA for the CDR3 is TGTGCCAGTAGTATTCAGGCGGGTAATGAGCAGTTCTTC.

V usage is TRBV18 and J usage is TRBJ2-1, with 8 nucleotides matching TRBD2. CDR1 is KGHSH and CDR2 is LQKENI in the germline V gene. The CDR3 extends over 16 amino acids. The V gene end was trimmed by 0 bases and the J gene end by 4 bases; junction bases not matched to a gene: 5. CDR3 protein: CASSPPGGGIYNEQFF. CDR3 coding DNA: TGTGCCAGCTCACCACCGGGCGGGGGGATTTACAATGAGCAGTTCTTC.